A selection of T cell receptor beta chains follows, all from one sample in a study of T-cell reconstitution after alpha-beta-depleted transplantation in children. TCRdb ran MiXCR on the PCR reads and lists one entry per CDR3 protein. The sample carries about 300,000 distinct CDR3 sequences, roughly a tenth recorded once. Sequenced here: PBMCs, sampled before TCRalphabeta/CD19-depleted stem cell transplant. The receptors shown here come from a boy under two years old with acute myeloid leukemia, due to receive a stem cell transplant. The CDR3 runs from the conserved cysteine through the conserved F or W. The D gene is left open where the match is weak. Size tells how often a clone was seen (once, few, many) or the class of an expanded clone, and some rows leave it out.

d_call,j_call,clone_size,v_call,cdr3_nt,cdr3_aa
TRBD2,TRBJ2-7,.,TRBV11-2,TGTGCCAGCAGCTTAGAAGGTAGCGGGAGCTACGAGCAGTACTTC,CASSLEGSGSYEQYF
TRBD1,TRBJ2-3,many,TRBV27,TGTGCCACCCTTCGACAGGGAACAGATACGCAGTATTTT,CATLRQGTDTQYF
.,TRBJ1-2,.,TRBV20-1,TGCAGTGCTCCGACAAGTAACTATGGCTACACCTTC,CSAPTSNYGYTF
.,TRBJ1-1,many,TRBV7-9,TGTGCCAGCAGCCTGATCCTGAACACTGAAGCTTTCTTT,CASSLILNTEAFF
TRBD2,TRBJ2-1,few,TRBV29-1,TGCAGCGTTGAGGCCCTAGCGGGAGGTCCCTACAATGAGCAGTTCTTC,CSVEALAGGPYNEQFF
TRBD1,TRBJ2-5,few,TRBV15,TGTGCCACCAGCACCAGGGGGCGCGAGACCCAGTACTTC,CATSTRGRETQYF
TRBD1,TRBJ1-3,.,TRBV28,TGTGCCAGCGGAAACCCCGGGACAGGGTATTTGCCAGGAAACACCATATATTTT,CASGNPGTGYLPGNTIYF
TRBD1,TRBJ1-2,many,TRBV12-3/TRBV12-4,TGTGCCAGCAGTTCCGGACAGGGGGACTATGGCTACACCTTC,CASSSGQGDYGYTF
.,TRBJ1-6,many,TRBV24-1,TGTGCCACCAACCTTCAGCGCCAGAATTCACCCCTCCACTTT,CATNLQRQNSPLHF
.,TRBJ1-4,many,TRBV28,TGTGCCAGCAAGGCTGCAAATGAAAAACTGTTTTTT,CASKAANEKLFF
.,TRBJ2-1,.,TRBV24-1,TGTGCCACCAGTGATTTCGGACGGGAAAACAATGAGCAGTTCTTC,CATSDFGRENNEQFF
.,TRBJ1-4,.,TRBV5-6,TGTGCCAGCAGCTTGAGGGTGGTTCCCGAAAACCTGTTTTTT,CASSLRVVPENLFF
TRBD1,TRBJ1-1,many,TRBV7-9,TGTGCCAGCAGCGTTAGGGGGACAGGGGGCACTGAAGCTTTCTTT,CASSVRGTGGTEAFF
.,TRBJ2-7,many,TRBV15,TGTGCCACCAGCAGGGGGGTTGGGGGCACCTACGAGCAGTACTTC,CATSRGVGGTYEQYF
.,TRBJ1-4,many,TRBV7-2,TGTGCCAGCAGCTTAGTAACAAATAAGGGAGAAAAACTGTTTTTT,CASSLVTNKGEKLFF
TRBD2,TRBJ2-1,.,TRBV11-3,TGTGCCAGCAGCTTACGCGGGACTAGCGTCGGCAATGAGCAGTTCTTC,CASSLRGTSVGNEQFF
.,TRBJ2-2,many,TRBV4-2,TGTGCCAGCAGCCAAGATCTCCGGGACACATCTAACACCGGGGAGCTGTTTTTT,CASSQDLRDTSNTGELFF
TRBD1,TRBJ2-7,many,TRBV10-3,TGTGCCATCAGTGCCCGGGACAGGGGTACCTACGAGCAGTACTTC,CAISARDRGTYEQYF
.,TRBJ2-3,many,TRBV20-1,TGCAGTGCCGGACCTGTCACAGATACGCAGTATTTT,CSAGPVTDTQYF
TRBD2,TRBJ2-1,many,TRBV2,TGTGCCACCAAAGCGGGAGGTTCCTACAATGAGCAGTTCTTC,CATKAGGSYNEQFF
TRBD2,TRBJ2-3,many,TRBV20-1,TGCAGTGCTAGCGGGACTAGCGGGGGGTCGACAGATACGCAGTATTTT,CSASGTSGGSTDTQYF
TRBD1,TRBJ1-2,few,TRBV5-1,TGCGCCAGCAGCCTGGGACAGGGGGTTGGTGGCTACACCTTC,CASSLGQGVGGYTF
TRBD2,TRBJ2-5,many,TRBV3-1,TGTGCCAGCAGCCAAGATGTGGTAGCGGGGGGGCAAGAGACCCAGTACTTC,CASSQDVVAGGQETQYF
.,TRBJ2-5,.,TRBV29-1,TGCAGCGTTGGTATGGGGGCACAGGGAGAGACCCAGTACTTC,CSVGMGAQGETQYF
TRBD1,TRBJ1-5,many,TRBV7-2,TGTGCCAGCAGCTTAGACAGGGGACAGCCCCAGCATTTT,CASSLDRGQPQHF
.,TRBJ2-7,many,TRBV7-9,TGTGCCAGCAGCTTAGGAGTAAGCTACTACGAGCAGTACTTC,CASSLGVSYYEQYF
.,TRBJ1-1,many,TRBV20-1,TGCAGTGCTAGACGGATCACTGAAGCTTTCTTT,CSARRITEAFF
.,TRBJ2-5,.,TRBV5-1,TGCGCCAGCAGCTCATACAGGGTAGGGGAGACCCAGTACTTC,CASSSYRVGETQYF
.,TRBJ2-5,many,TRBV20-1,TGCAGTGGGGTAGGAGGGGATCAAGAGACCCAGTACTTC,CSGVGGDQETQYF
TRBD2,TRBJ2-3,many,TRBV7-6,TGTGCCAGCAGCCCGCTATGGACTAGCGGAAGCACAGATACGCAGTATTTT,CASSPLWTSGSTDTQYF
TRBD1,TRBJ2-7,many,TRBV25-1,TGTGCCAGCAGTGGCTGGACAGGGGGCGCGCCTTACGAGCAGTACTTC,CASSGWTGGAPYEQYF
TRBD1,TRBJ2-5,.,TRBV7-9,TGTGCCAGCAGCTCGACAGGGAGAGGGTTTCAAGAGACCCAGTACTTC,CASSSTGRGFQETQYF
.,TRBJ2-3,many,TRBV20-1,TGCAGTGCCGTACCTTGGGATACGCAGTATTTT,CSAVPWDTQYF
TRBD1,TRBJ1-1,many,TRBV27,TGTGCCAGCAGTCGGGGACAGGCGCTTAAGGAAGCTTTCTTT,CASSRGQALKEAFF
.,TRBJ1-5,many,TRBV7-2,TGTGCCAGCAGCTTGAGCAATCAGCCCCAGCATTTT,CASSLSNQPQHF
TRBD1,TRBJ1-5,many,TRBV6-5,TGTGCCAGCAGTTACTCTTCTGGACAGGGAAGCAATCAGCCCCAGCATTTT,CASSYSSGQGSNQPQHF
.,TRBJ2-5,.,TRBV2,TGTGCCAGCAAGGACAGACCCCAAGAGACCCAGTACTTC,CASKDRPQETQYF
TRBD2,TRBJ2-2,few,TRBV7-3,TGTGCCAGCAGCCCGGGACTAGCGGGAGGCGGGGAGCTGTTTTTT,CASSPGLAGGGELFF
TRBD1,TRBJ2-7,many,TRBV28,TGTGCCAGCAGGCCGGGGACAGACTCCTACGAGCAGTACTTC,CASRPGTDSYEQYF
.,TRBJ2-3,few,TRBV6-1,TGTGCCAGCAGTGAAAGCTTGAGGCTCCAGGCGGGCACAGATACGCAGTATTTT,CASSESLRLQAGTDTQYF
.,TRBJ2-5,many,TRBV5-1,TGCGCCAGCAGCTTGGTACAGGGAGAGGGAGAGACCCAGTACTTC,CASSLVQGEGETQYF
.,TRBJ2-2,once,TRBV27,TGTGCCAGCGGGCAGATCACCGGGGAGCTGTTTTTT,CASGQITGELFF
.,TRBJ2-5,many,TRBV7-2,TGTGCCAGCAGCTTGGATCTTGACCCTGAGACCCAGTACTTC,CASSLDLDPETQYF
TRBD2,TRBJ2-5,many,TRBV5-5,TGTGCCAGCAGCTTGAACCCACGGACGGGGGGAGAGACCCAGTACTTC,CASSLNPRTGGETQYF
.,TRBJ2-3,few,TRBV10-3,TGTGCCATCAGTGAACAGGGAGCAGATACGCAGTATTTT,CAISEQGADTQYF
.,TRBJ2-2,many,TRBV5-6,TGTGCCAGCAGCAAGGATAGCGGCCTGAACACCGGGGAGCTGTTTTTT,CASSKDSGLNTGELFF
.,TRBJ2-7,many,TRBV29-1,TGCAGCGTTGTGGAGGGGGCGGGCGAGCAGTACTTC,CSVVEGAGEQYF
.,TRBJ2-7,many,TRBV28,TGTGCCAGCAGTTTGGACTGCAACTACGAGCAGTACTTC,CASSLDCNYEQYF
.,TRBJ2-3,many,TRBV28,TGTGCCAGCAGTTTCCCGGGGGCGCAGTATTTT,CASSFPGAQYF
.,TRBJ1-5,few,TRBV28,TGTGCCAGCAGTTGGGATGCGGGGGCAGGCCAGCCCCAGCATTTT,CASSWDAGAGQPQHF
TRBD2,TRBJ2-4,few,TRBV27,TGTGCCAGCAGTTTTCTAGCGGACCTAGCCAAAAACATTCAGTACTTC,CASSFLADLAKNIQYF
TRBD1,TRBJ2-3,many,TRBV12-3/TRBV12-4,TGTGCCAGCAGTTCGAGGGACAGGGTAGCGCAGTATTTT,CASSSRDRVAQYF
TRBD1,TRBJ1-3,many,TRBV12-3/TRBV12-4,TGTGCCAGCCTAGGGACAGGCCCTGGAAACACCATATATTTT,CASLGTGPGNTIYF
.,TRBJ2-1,many,TRBV9,TGTGCCAGCAGCGTAGTGGGGGAAAAGGCCGATGAGCAGTTCTTC,CASSVVGEKADEQFF
TRBD2,TRBJ2-1,many,TRBV11-3,TGTGCCAGCAGCGCTGCGGGACTAGCGGGAGGTTCTGAGCAGTTCTTC,CASSAAGLAGGSEQFF
TRBD1,TRBJ1-2,many,TRBV29-1,TGCAGCGCCCGGACAGGGGAAGGCTACACCTTC,CSARTGEGYTF
.,TRBJ2-5,few,TRBV20-1,TGCAGTGCTCCTTTTTCTTCGACCCAGTACTTC,CSAPFSSTQYF
TRBD2,TRBJ2-1,few,TRBV20-1,TGCAGTGCTAGAGATCCGGCTAGCGGGAGGCCAAGGTCCTACAATGAGCAGTTCTTC,CSARDPASGRPRSYNEQFF
.,TRBJ1-5,few,TRBV20-1,TGCAGTGCTAGGTCCGGGGGTGGCAATCAGCCCCAGCATTTT,CSARSGGGNQPQHF